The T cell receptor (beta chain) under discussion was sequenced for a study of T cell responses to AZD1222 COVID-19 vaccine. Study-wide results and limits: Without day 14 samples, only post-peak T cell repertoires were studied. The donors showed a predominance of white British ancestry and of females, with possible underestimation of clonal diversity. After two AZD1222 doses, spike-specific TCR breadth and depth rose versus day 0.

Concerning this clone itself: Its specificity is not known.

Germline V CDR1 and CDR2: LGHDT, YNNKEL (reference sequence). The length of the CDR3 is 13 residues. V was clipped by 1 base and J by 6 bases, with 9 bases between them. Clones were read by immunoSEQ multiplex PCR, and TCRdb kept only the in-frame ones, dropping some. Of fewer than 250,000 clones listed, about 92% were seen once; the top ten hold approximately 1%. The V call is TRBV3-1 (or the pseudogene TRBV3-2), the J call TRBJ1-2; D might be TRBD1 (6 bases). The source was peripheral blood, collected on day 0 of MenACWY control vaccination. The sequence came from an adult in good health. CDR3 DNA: TGTGCCAGCAGCCAAGTCGGGACAAATGGCTACACCTTC. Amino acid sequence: CASSQVGTNGYTF.